This is a list of T cell receptor beta chains from one sample in a study of technical replicates of blood from several donors. Profiled with immunoSEQ multiplex PCR; TCRdb holds only in-frame clones, not every one. The data hold 65,000 to 95,000 clones, with approximately 93% observed a single time. Material: T cells isolated from PBMCs. The receptors shown here come from a human donor in good health. CDR3s include the opening cysteine and the closing phenylalanine or tryptophan. A D gene is named only where the DNA matches it firmly. Only part of the rows carry a size: once, few, many, or a class if the clone is expanded.

-	TRBJ2-3	TRBV5-1	once	CASSIVTDTQYF	TGCGCCAGCAGCATAGTCACAGATACGCAGTATTTT
-	TRBJ2-1	TRBV7-9	-	CASSPRGYSGYNEQFF	TGTGCCAGCAGCCCTCGGGGGTATAGCGGATACAATGAGCAGTTCTTC
TRBD1	TRBJ1-2	TRBV7-8	-	CASSLWSLRDRAYGYTF	TGTGCCAGCAGCTTGTGGTCCCTCCGGGACAGGGCATATGGCTACACCTTC
-	TRBJ2-7	TRBV20-1	-	CSAAGTNEQYF	TGCAGTGCTGCGGGGACGAACGAGCAGTACTTC
TRBD1	TRBJ1-2	TRBV2	-	CASSEGQGAWGYTF	TGTGCCAGCAGTGAAGGTCAGGGGGCATGGGGCTACACCTTC
TRBD1	TRBJ1-4	TRBV6-6	-	CASSLTWDRKNEKLFF	TGTGCCAGCAGTCTCACGTGGGACAGGAAAAATGAAAAACTGTTTTTT
TRBD2	TRBJ2-2	TRBV6-1	-	CASTGLAANTGELFF	TGTGCCAGCACAGGACTAGCGGCGAACACCGGGGAGCTGTTTTTT
-	TRBJ2-1	TRBV15	-	CATSRDSVNEQFF	TGTGCCACCAGCAGAGATAGTGTAAATGAGCAGTTCTTC
TRBD2	TRBJ2-5	TRBV11-2	-	CASSVLAGLAGETQYF	TGTGCCAGCAGCGTCCTCGCGGGACTAGCGGGGGAGACCCAGTACTTC
-	TRBJ2-4	TRBV7-2	-	CASSLARYNNIQYF	TGTGCCAGCAGCTTAGCCCGCTATAACAACATTCAGTACTTC
TRBD2	TRBJ2-5	TRBV9	-	CASSVGGLEQETQYF	TGTGCCAGCAGCGTAGGGGGACTAGAGCAAGAGACCCAGTACTTC
TRBD1	TRBJ1-5	TRBV2	-	CASRGQVSNQPQHF	TGTGCCAGCAGGGGACAGGTTAGTAATCAGCCCCAGCATTTT
-	TRBJ2-7	TRBV10-2	-	CASRSSYEQYF	TGCGCCAGCAGATCCAGCTACGAGCAGTACTTC
TRBD1	TRBJ1-1	TRBV19	-	CASSYGTGNTEAFF	TGTGCCAGTAGCTACGGGACAGGCAACACTGAAGCTTTCTTT
TRBD1	TRBJ2-1	TRBV5-4	-	CASSLKGQGSNEQFF	TGTGCCAGCAGCCTGAAGGGACAGGGTTCTAATGAGCAGTTCTTC
TRBD1	TRBJ1-1	TRBV23-1	-	CASSQRTGNTEAFF	TGCGCCAGCAGTCAACGGACAGGGAACACTGAAGCTTTCTTT
-	TRBJ2-1	TRBV5-1	-	CASSLLGPSHNEQFF	TGCGCCAGCAGCTTGTTGGGGCCCTCCCACAATGAGCAGTTCTTC
-	TRBJ2-7	TRBV2	-	CATRNRVREQYF	TGTGCCACCCGAAACAGGGTAAGAGAGCAGTACTTC
TRBD2	TRBJ2-5	TRBV4-1	-	CASSQTSGKYQETQYF	TGCGCCAGCAGCCAAACGAGCGGGAAGTACCAAGAGACCCAGTACTTC
TRBD1	TRBJ1-4	TRBV4-1	-	CASSLHRGREKLFF	TGCGCCAGCAGCCTACACAGGGGGCGGGAAAAACTGTTTTTT
-	TRBJ2-7	TRBV14	once	CASSPDSSYEQYF	TGTGCCAGCAGCCCGGACAGTAGCTACGAGCAGTACTTC
-	TRBJ2-5	TRBV5-1	once	CASSFLAEGGETQYF	TGCGCCAGCAGCTTCCTAGCGGAGGGGGGGGAGACCCAGTACTTC
TRBD1	TRBJ2-2	TRBV7-9	-	CASSRDSSELFF	TGTGCCAGCAGCCGGGACAGCTCGGAGCTGTTTTTT
TRBD1	TRBJ2-1	TRBV6-4	few	CASSDSAGGYNEQFF	TGTGCCAGCAGTGACTCTGCAGGGGGCTACAATGAGCAGTTCTTC
TRBD2	TRBJ2-1	TRBV9	-	CASSVVGSGGYNEQFF	TGTGCCAGCAGCGTAGTTGGTAGCGGGGGGTACAATGAGCAGTTCTTC
-	TRBJ1-1	TRBV28	-	CASSLWQGHTEAFF	TGTGCCAGCAGTTTATGGCAGGGGCACACTGAAGCTTTCTTT
TRBD1	TRBJ1-1	TRBV7-8	-	CASSFLGRGFMNTEAFF	TGTGCCAGCAGCTTCCTGGGCAGGGGGTTCATGAACACTGAAGCTTTCTTT
-	TRBJ2-3	TRBV18	-	CASSPLGEDTDTQYF	TGTGCCAGCTCTCCCCTAGGTGAGGACACAGATACGCAGTATTTT
TRBD1	TRBJ1-6	TRBV2	-	CASSEGTGHNSPLHF	TGTGCCAGCAGTGAGGGGACAGGGCATAATTCACCCCTCCACTTT
TRBD1	TRBJ2-5	TRBV7-9	once	CASSPRDRGRGETQYF	TGTGCCAGCAGCCCGCGGGACAGGGGGCGCGGTGAGACCCAGTACTTC
-	TRBJ2-7	TRBV21-1	once	CASSNQFRGHSEQYF	TGTGCCAGCAGCAATCAATTTAGGGGGCACTCCGAGCAGTACTTC
TRBD1	TRBJ1-3	TRBV2	-	CASSERTGEYPGNTIYF	TGTGCCAGCAGTGAAAGGACAGGGGAATACCCTGGAAACACCATATATTTT
-	TRBJ2-7	TRBV6-1	-	CAAFTQREQYF	TGTGCCGCGTTCACACAGCGGGAGCAGTACTTC
-	TRBJ1-4	TRBV7-9	-	CASSRWTANNEKLFF	TGTGCCAGCAGCCGTTGGACAGCGAATAATGAAAAACTGTTTTTT
-	TRBJ2-1	TRBV6-1	-	CASSDGTSSSYNEQFF	TGTGCCAGCAGTGACGGGACTTCCAGCTCCTACAATGAGCAGTTCTTC
-	TRBJ1-6	TRBV6-5	-	CASSSPRGESPLHF	TGTGCCAGCAGTTCCCCCCGGGGGGAGTCACCCCTCCACTTT
-	TRBJ1-4	TRBV7-6	-	CASSLAGQINEKLFF	TGTGCCAGCAGCTTAGCTGGGCAAATTAATGAAAAACTGTTTTTT
TRBD1	TRBJ2-2	TRBV5-6	-	CASSFEQGPGELFF	TGTGCCAGCAGCTTTGAACAGGGGCCCGGGGAGCTGTTTTTT
TRBD2	TRBJ2-3	TRBV7-9	-	CASSKTSGITDTQYF	TGTGCCAGCAGTAAGACTAGCGGGATCACAGATACGCAGTATTTT
-	TRBJ1-1	TRBV4-1	-	CASSQVGRAGTEAFF	TGCGCCAGCAGCCAAGTCGGCAGGGCCGGTACTGAAGCTTTCTTT
-	TRBJ1-5	TRBV23-1	-	CASSQYRLTANQPQHF	TGCGCCAGCAGTCAATATCGGTTGACAGCCAATCAGCCCCAGCATTTT
TRBD1	TRBJ2-3	TRBV6-1	once	CASSERFEIGQGGSDTQYF	TGTGCCAGCAGTGAACGATTCGAGATCGGACAGGGCGGATCAGATACGCAGTATTTT